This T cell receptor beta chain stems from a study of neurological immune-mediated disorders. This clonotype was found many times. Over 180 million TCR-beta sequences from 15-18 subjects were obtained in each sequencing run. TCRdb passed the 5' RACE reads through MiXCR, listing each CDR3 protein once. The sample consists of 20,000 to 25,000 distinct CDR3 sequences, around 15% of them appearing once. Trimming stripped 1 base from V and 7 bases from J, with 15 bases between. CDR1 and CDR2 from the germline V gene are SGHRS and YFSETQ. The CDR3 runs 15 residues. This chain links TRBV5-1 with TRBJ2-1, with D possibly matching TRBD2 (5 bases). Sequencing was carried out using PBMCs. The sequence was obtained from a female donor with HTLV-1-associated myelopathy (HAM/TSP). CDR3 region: CASSLSSAGRNEQFF. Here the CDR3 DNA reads TGCGCCAGCAGCTTGTCCTCGGCGGGCCGGAATGAGCAGTTCTTC.